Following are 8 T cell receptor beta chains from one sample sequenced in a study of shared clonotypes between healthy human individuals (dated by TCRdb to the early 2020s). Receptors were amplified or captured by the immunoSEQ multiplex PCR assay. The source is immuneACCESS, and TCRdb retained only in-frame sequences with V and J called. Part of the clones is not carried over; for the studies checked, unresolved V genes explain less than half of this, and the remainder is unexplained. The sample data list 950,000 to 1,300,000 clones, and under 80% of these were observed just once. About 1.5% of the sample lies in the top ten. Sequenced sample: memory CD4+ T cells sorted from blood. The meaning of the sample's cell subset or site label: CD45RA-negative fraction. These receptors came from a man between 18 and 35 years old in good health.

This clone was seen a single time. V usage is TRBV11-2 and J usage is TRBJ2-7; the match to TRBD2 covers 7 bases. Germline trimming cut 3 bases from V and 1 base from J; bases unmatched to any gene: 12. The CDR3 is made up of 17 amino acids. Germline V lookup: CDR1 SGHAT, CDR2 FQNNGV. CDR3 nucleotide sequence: TGTGCCAGCAGCTTTAGGTGGCTAGCGGACCAATCCTACGAGCAGTACTTC. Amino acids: CASSFRWLADQSYEQYF.

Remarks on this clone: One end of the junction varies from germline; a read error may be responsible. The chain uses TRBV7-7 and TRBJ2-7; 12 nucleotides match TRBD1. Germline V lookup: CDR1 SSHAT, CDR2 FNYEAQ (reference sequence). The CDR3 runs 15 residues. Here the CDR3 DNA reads TGTGCTAGCAGCTTGGGACAGGGGGCTGGGTACGAGCAGTACTTC. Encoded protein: CASSLGQGAGYEQYF.

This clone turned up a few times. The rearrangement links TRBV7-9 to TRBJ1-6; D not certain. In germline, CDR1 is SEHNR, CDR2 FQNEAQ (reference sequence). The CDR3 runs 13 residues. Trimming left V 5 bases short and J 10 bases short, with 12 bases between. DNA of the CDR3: TGTGCCAGCAGCAATAGGGTTGGCTCACCCCTCCACTTT. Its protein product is CASSNRVGSPLHF.

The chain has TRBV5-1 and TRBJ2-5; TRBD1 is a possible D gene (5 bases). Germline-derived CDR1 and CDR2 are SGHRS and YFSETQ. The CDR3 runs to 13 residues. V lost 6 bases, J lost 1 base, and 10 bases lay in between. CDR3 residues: CASNSRAQETQYF. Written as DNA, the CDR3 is TGCGCCAGCAATTCCAGGGCCCAAGAGACCCAGTACTTC.

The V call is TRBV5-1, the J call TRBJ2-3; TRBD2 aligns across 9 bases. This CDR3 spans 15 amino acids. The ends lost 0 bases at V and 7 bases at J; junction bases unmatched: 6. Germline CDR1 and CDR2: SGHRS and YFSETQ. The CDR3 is CASSLALAGDNTQYF. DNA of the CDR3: TGCGCCAGCAGCTTGGCTTTAGCGGGAGACAATACGCAGTATTTT.

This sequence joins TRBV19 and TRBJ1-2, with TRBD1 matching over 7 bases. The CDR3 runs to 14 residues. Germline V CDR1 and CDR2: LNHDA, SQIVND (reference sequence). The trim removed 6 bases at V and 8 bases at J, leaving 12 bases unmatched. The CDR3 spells CASSAQLQGRGYTF. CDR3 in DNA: TGTGCCAGTAGCGCTCAGTTACAGGGGCGCGGCTACACCTTC.

Here the CDR3 DNA reads TGTGCCAGCAGCGTAGATGAAGGGGGAGAGCAGTACTTC. It translates to CASSVDEGGEQYF. The V call is TRBV9, the J call TRBJ2-7, with D tentatively TRBD1 (6 bases). Trimming took 0 bases from V and 7 from J, leaving 11 bases between them. The CDR3 runs to 13 residues. In germline, CDR1 is SGDLS, CDR2 YYNGEE.

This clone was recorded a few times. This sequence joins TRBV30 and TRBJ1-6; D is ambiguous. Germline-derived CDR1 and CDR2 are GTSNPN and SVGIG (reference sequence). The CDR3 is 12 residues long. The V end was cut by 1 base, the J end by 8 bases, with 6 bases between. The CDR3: CAWSAGDSPLHF. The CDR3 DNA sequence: TGTGCCTGGAGTGCTGGAGATTCACCCCTCCACTTT.